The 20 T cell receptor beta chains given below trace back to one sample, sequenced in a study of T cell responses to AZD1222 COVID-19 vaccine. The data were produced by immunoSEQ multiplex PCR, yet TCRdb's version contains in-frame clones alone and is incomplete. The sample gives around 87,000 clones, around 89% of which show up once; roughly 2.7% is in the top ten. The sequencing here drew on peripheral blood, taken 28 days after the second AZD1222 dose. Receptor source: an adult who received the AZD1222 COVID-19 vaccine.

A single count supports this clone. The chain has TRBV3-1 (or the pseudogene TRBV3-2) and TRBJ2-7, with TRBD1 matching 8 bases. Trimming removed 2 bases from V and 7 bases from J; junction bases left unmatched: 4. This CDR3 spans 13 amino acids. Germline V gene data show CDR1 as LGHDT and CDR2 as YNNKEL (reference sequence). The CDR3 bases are TGTGCCAGCAGCCAAACAACAGGGGGTGAGCAGTACTTC. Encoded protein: CASSQTTGGEQYF.

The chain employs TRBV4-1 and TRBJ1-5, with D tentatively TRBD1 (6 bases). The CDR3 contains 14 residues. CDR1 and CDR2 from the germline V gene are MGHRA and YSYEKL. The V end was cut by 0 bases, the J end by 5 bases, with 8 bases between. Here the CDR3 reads CASSQDRGYQPQHF. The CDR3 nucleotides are TGCGCCAGCAGCCAAGACAGGGGTTATCAGCCCCAGCATTTT.

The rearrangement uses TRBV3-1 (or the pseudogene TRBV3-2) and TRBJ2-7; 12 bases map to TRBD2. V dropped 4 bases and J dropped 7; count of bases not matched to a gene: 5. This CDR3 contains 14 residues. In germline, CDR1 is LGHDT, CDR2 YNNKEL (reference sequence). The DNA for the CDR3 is TGTGCCAGCAGCCCGACTAGCGGGAGTTGGGAGCAGTACTTC. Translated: CASSPTSGSWEQYF.

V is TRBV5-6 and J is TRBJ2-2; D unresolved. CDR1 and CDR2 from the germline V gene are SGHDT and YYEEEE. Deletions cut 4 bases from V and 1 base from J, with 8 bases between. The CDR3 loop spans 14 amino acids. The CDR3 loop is CASSPTMNTGELFF. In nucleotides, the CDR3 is TGTGCCAGCAGCCCGACAATGAACACCGGGGAGCTGTTTTTT.

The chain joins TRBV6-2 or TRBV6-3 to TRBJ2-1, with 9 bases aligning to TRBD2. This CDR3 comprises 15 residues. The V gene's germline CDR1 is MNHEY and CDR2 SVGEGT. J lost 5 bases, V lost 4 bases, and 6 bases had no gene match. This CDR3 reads CASSWLAGGDNEQFF. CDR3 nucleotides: TGTGCCAGCAGTTGGTTGGCGGGGGGGGACAATGAGCAGTTCTTC.

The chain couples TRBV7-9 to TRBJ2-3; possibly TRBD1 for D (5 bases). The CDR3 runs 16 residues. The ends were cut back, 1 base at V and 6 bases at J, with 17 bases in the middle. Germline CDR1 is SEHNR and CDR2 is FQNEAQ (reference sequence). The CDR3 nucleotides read TGTGCCAGCAGCTTAGTCGGGTCGGCACCAGGGGATACGCAGTATTTT. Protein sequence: CASSLVGSAPGDTQYF. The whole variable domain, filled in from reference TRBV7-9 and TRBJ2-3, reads DTGVSQNPRHKITKRGQNVTFRCDPISEHNRLYWYRQTLGQGPEFLTYFQNEAQLEKSRLLSDRFSAERPKGSFSTLEIQRTEQGDSAMYLCASSLVGSAPGDTQYFGPGTRLTVL.

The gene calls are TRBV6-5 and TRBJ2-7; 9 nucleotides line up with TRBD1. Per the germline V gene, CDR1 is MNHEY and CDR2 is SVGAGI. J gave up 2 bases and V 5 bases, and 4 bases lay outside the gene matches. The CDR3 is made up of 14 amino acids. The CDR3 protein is CASSRDRATYEQYF. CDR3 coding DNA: TGTGCCAGCAGTCGGGACAGGGCTACCTACGAGCAGTACTTC.

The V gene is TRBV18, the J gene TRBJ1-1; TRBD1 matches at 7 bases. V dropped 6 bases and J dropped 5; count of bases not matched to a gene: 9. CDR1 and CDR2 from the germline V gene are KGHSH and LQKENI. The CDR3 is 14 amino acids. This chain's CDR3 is CASSQNDRETEAFF. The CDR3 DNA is TGTGCCAGCTCTCAAAACGACAGGGAAACTGAAGCTTTCTTT.

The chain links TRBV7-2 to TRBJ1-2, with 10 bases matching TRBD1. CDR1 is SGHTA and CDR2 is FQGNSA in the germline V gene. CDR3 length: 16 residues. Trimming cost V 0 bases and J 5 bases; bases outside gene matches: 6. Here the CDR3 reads CASSLAGQGLGYGYTF. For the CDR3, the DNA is TGTGCCAGCAGCTTAGCGGGACAGGGGTTGGGGTATGGCTACACCTTC.

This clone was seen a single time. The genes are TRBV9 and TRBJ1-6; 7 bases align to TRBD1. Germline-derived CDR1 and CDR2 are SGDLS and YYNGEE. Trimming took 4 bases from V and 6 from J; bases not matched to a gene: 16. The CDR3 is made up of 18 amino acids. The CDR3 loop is CASSRSTGSGTANSPLHF. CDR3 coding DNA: TGTGCCAGCAGCCGCTCCACAGGGTCGGGGACAGCTAATTCACCCCTCCACTTT.

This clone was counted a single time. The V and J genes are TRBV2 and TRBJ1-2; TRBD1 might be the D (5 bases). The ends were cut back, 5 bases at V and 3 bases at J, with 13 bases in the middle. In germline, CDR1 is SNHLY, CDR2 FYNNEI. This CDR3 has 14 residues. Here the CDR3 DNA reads TGTGCCAGCAGTCCAGGGAACATGGACTATGGCTACACCTTC. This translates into CASSPGNMDYGYTF.

The CDR3: CASSQMGSGGAYEQYF. CDR3 sequence (DNA): TGTGCCAGCAGCCAAATGGGTAGCGGGGGGGCATACGAGCAGTACTTC. The gene calls are TRBV3-1 (or the pseudogene TRBV3-2) and TRBJ2-7, with 11 bases that match TRBD2. The CDR3 totals 16 residues. Unmatched junction bases numbered 7, after V lost 2 bases and J lost 4 bases. Germline CDR1 reads LGHDT; CDR2 reads YNNKEL (reference sequence).

This CDR3 is CASSSDGGLAGMSGELFF. The DNA of the CDR3 is TGTGCCAGCAGTTCCGACGGGGGACTAGCGGGGATGTCCGGGGAGCTGTTTTTT. The V gene is TRBV27, the J gene TRBJ2-2; TRBD2 matches 13 bases. Germline V gene data show CDR1 as MNHEY and CDR2 as SMNVEV (reference sequence). The CDR3 contains 18 residues. V shed 4 bases and J 6 bases; nucleotides not matched to a gene: 11.

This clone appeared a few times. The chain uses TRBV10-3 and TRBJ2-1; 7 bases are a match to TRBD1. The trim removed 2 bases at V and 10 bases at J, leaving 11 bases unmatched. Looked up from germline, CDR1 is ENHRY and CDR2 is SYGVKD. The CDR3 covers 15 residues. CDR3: CAISEGQVGHREQFF. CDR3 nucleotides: TGTGCCATCAGTGAGGGACAGGTGGGCCATAGGGAGCAGTTCTTC.

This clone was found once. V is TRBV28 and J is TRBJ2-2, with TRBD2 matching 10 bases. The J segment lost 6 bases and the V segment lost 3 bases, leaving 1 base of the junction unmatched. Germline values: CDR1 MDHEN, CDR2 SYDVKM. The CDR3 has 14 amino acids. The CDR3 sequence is CASSFSGGAGELFF. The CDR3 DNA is TGTGCCAGCAGTTTCAGCGGGGGGGCCGGGGAGCTGTTTTTT.

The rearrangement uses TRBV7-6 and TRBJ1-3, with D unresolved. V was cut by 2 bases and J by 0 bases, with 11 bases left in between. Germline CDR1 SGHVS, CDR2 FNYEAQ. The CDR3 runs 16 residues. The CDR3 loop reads CASSLTGRRSGNTIYF. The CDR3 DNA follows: TGTGCCAGCAGCTTAACGGGCAGGCGCTCTGGAAACACCATATATTTT.

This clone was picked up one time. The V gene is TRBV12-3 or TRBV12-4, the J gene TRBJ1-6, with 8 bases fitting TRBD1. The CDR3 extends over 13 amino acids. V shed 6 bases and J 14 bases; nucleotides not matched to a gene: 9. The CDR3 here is CASRGQGRGTLHF. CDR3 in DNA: TGTGCCAGCAGAGGACAGGGTCGTGGAACCCTCCACTTT.

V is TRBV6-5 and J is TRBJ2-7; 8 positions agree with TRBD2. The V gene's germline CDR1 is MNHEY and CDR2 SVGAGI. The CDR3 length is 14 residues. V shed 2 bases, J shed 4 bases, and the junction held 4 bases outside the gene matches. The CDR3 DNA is TGTGCCAGCAGTTACGCGGGGGGCGAATACGAGCAGTACTTC. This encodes CASSYAGGEYEQYF.

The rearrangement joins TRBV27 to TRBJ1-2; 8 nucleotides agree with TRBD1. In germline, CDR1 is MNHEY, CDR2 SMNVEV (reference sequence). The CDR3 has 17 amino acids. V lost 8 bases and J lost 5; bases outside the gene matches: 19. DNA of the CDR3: TGTGCCAGCCTCGTACCTGGACAGGGAGCCCCGACTTATGGCTACACCTTC. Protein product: CASLVPGQGAPTYGYTF.

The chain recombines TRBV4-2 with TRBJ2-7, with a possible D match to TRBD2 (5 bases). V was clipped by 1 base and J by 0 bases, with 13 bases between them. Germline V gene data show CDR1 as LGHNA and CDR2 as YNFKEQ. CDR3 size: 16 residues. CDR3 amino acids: CASSQAEAVNSYEQYF. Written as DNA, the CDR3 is TGTGCCAGCAGCCAAGCCGAAGCGGTAAACTCCTACGAGCAGTACTTC.